The next 17 T cell receptor beta chains were all read from a single sample in a study of blood T cell repertoires in COVID-19. Sequencing used immunoSEQ multiplex PCR; TCRdb keeps in-frame clones, though not all of them. The table lists a few hundred thousand clones, more than 75% of them singletons. Material: PBMCs or T cells enriched from blood (not recorded which). These receptors were collected from a woman between 18 and 29 years old who had recovered from COVID-19.

The V gene is TRBV6-5, the J gene TRBJ2-2, with TRBD1 as a possible D gene (5 bases). The germline gives CDR1 MNHEY, CDR2 SVGAGI. The CDR3 extends over 15 amino acids. The ends were cut back, 2 bases at V and 1 base at J, with 8 bases in the middle. CDR3 sequence (DNA): TGTGCCAGCAGTTACGTTAGGGGGAACACCGGGGAGCTGTTTTTT. This gives the protein CASSYVRGNTGELFF.

The chain couples TRBV7-9 to TRBJ2-3; 9 nucleotides line up with TRBD2. J was trimmed by 5 bases and V by 5 bases; bases with no gene match: 8. The CDR3 is 15 residues long. Germline V gives CDR1 SEHNR, CDR2 FQNEAQ (reference sequence). Written as DNA, the CDR3 is TGTGCCAGCAGCACTCGGGGACTAGCACTAGATACGCAGTATTTT. Amino acid sequence: CASSTRGLALDTQYF.

This chain uses TRBV9 with TRBJ2-5, with TRBD1 matching over 7 bases. The CDR3 extends over 13 amino acids. V lost 2 bases and J lost 5; bases outside the gene matches: 3. Germline V gene sequence: CDR1 SGDLS, CDR2 YYNGEE. The CDR3 DNA reads TGTGCCAGCAGCGTGACAGGGACGGAGACCCAGTACTTC. It yields the protein CASSVTGTETQYF.

The chain is built from TRBV18 and TRBJ1-6, with 8 bases matching TRBD1. V trimming: 2 bases; J trimming: 11 bases; junction bases outside the gene matches: 5. This CDR3 has 14 residues. Germline CDR1 reads KGHSH; CDR2 reads LQKENI. The CDR3, as DNA: TGTGCCAGCTCACCAATGACAGGGGATCCACCCCTCCACTTT. It encodes CASSPMTGDPPLHF.

The genes are TRBV5-1 and TRBJ2-7; D is possibly TRBD2 (5 bases). CDR1 is SGHRS, CDR2 YFSETQ, per germline. V lost 5 bases and J 7 bases, leaving 13 bases between the germline ends. This CDR3 comprises 12 residues. DNA for the CDR3: TGCGCCAGCAGATACGACCCGGGGGAGCAGTACTTC. Its protein is CASRYDPGEQYF.

V is TRBV24-1 and J is TRBJ1-4; 7 bases match TRBD1. The length of the CDR3 is 15 residues. Germline-derived CDR1 and CDR2 are KGHDR and SFDVKD. V dropped 4 bases and J dropped 4; count of bases not matched to a gene: 5. The CDR3 region is CATSDPRQGNEKLFF. The DNA for the CDR3 is TGTGCCACCAGTGACCCGAGACAGGGTAATGAAAAACTGTTTTTT.

The chain is built from TRBV11-3 and TRBJ2-2; 15 nucleotides align to TRBD2. Germline V gene sequence: CDR1 SGHNT, CDR2 YENEEA. V was pared by 5 bases and J by 5 bases, with 12 bases of the junction left unmatched. The CDR3 is made up of 19 amino acids. The CDR3 here is CASSKGLAGGPFRTGELFF. DNA for the CDR3: TGTGCCAGCAGCAAGGGACTAGCGGGGGGCCCCTTTCGGACCGGGGAGCTGTTTTTT.

The rearrangement joins TRBV9 to TRBJ2-1; D remains ambiguous. There are 13 residues in the CDR3. Per the germline V gene, CDR1 is SGDLS and CDR2 is YYNGEE. V was shortened by 0 bases and J by 5 bases, with 6 bases between the two germline ends. The DNA for the CDR3 is TGTGCCAGCAGCGTAGTGTTCGACAATGAGCAGTTCTTC. This translates into CASSVVFDNEQFF.

This clone was found once. One junction end does not reproduce the germline sequence, and a read error may be involved. The genes are TRBV7-8 and TRBJ2-2; the match to TRBD2 covers 7 bases. The CDR3 is 15 residues long. Germline lookup yields CDR1 SGHVS and CDR2 FQNEAQ. The CDR3 DNA reads as TGTGCCAGCAGCCCCGGGGGGTTGAACTCCGGGGAGCTGTTTTTT. Translating it yields CASSPGGLNSGELFF.

This chain connects TRBV28 to TRBJ1-1, with 11 bases lining up with TRBD1. This CDR3 contains 16 residues. Germline trimming cut 4 bases from V and 3 bases from J; bases unmatched to any gene: 7. Germline loops: CDR1 MDHEN, CDR2 SYDVKM. The CDR3 nucleotides are TGTGCCAGCAGTTGGACAGGGGGCAGGTTGGACACTGAAGCTTTCTTT. This gives the protein CASSWTGGRLDTEAFF.

The CDR3 nucleotides are TGTGCCAGCAGCTTATCCCCCAGGGGTAACTATGGCTACACCTTC. Its protein product is CASSLSPRGNYGYTF. J is TRBJ1-2 and V is TRBV5-4; TRBD1 is a possible D gene (6 bases). This CDR3 is built from 15 residues. Per germline, CDR1 SGHNT and CDR2 YYREEE (reference sequence). Trimming removed 2 bases from V and 1 base from J, with 12 bases in between.

The J gene is TRBJ1-5, the V gene TRBV3-1 (or the pseudogene TRBV3-2); TRBD1 matches at 7 bases. The CDR3 loop spans 16 amino acids. Germline V gene data show CDR1 as LGHDT and CDR2 as YNNKEL (reference sequence). Trimming cost V 4 bases and J 3 bases; bases outside gene matches: 9. The CDR3 DNA sequence: TGTGCCAGCAGCCGATCGACAGGGCATCCCAATCAGCCCCAGCATTTT. Translated, it gives CASSRSTGHPNQPQHF.

The V call is TRBV4-1, the J call TRBJ2-2; the match to TRBD2 covers 9 bases. This CDR3 contains 17 residues. The ends lost 1 base at V and 2 bases at J; junction bases unmatched: 5. From germline, CDR1 is MGHRA and CDR2 YSYEKL. The CDR3: CASSQGLAGRNTGELFF. As DNA, the CDR3 is TGCGCCAGCAGCCAAGGGCTAGCGGGGCGCAACACCGGGGAGCTGTTTTTT.

V gene TRBV7-6 combines with J gene TRBJ2-1; D is uncertain. This CDR3 has 15 amino acids. CDR1 and CDR2 from the germline V gene are SGHVS and FNYEAQ. Trimming cost V 1 base and J 4 bases, with 11 bases left between them. CDR3 bases: TGTGCCAGCAGCTTAGAGTCAGTCGGGTACAATGAGCAGTTCTTC. Its protein is CASSLESVGYNEQFF.

V usage is TRBV3-1 (or the pseudogene TRBV3-2) and J usage is TRBJ2-7; 7 nucleotides line up with TRBD2. The CDR3 covers 14 residues. Germline CDR1 and CDR2: LGHDT and YNNKEL (reference sequence). The ends lost 5 bases at V and 1 base at J; junction bases unmatched: 5. CDR3 sequence reads: CASSGRGVSYEQYF. The CDR3 nucleotides are TGTGCCAGCAGCGGACGGGGGGTATCCTACGAGCAGTACTTC.

V and J are TRBV25-1 and TRBJ1-1; a possible D gene is TRBD1 (5 bases). V lost 8 bases and J lost 0, with 19 bases in between. The CDR3 has 16 residues. Germline V gives CDR1 MGHDK, CDR2 SYGVNS. As DNA, the CDR3 is TGTGCCAGCCACCCAAACCGACAGACTTTGAACACTGAAGCTTTCTTT. It codes for CASHPNRQTLNTEAFF. The entire variable domain, with the rest obtained from reference TRBV25-1 and TRBJ1-1, is as follows: EADIYQTPRYLVIGTGKKITLECSQTMGHDKMYWYQQDPGMELHLIHYSYGVNSTEKGDLSSESTVSRIRTEHFPLTLESARPSHTSQYLCASHPNRQTLNTEAFFGQGTRLTVV.

The rearrangement joins TRBV5-5 to TRBJ1-2; 7 positions match TRBD1. Losses at the gene ends were 3 bases for V and 4 bases for J; bases not matched to a gene: 6. Germline CDR1 reads SGHKS; CDR2 reads YYEKEE (reference sequence). CDR3 length equals 14 residues. The CDR3 protein is CASSSGTGVYGYTF. DNA of the CDR3: TGTGCCAGCAGCTCGGGAACAGGGGTCTATGGCTACACCTTC.